The rows below give T cell receptor beta chains drawn from one sample of a study of T cell changes during pregnancy in multiple sclerosis. Assay used: immunoSEQ multiplex PCR; TCRdb lists only in-frame clones, some missing. This sample carries about 80,000 clones, roughly 94% of them seen once, and the ten largest clones take more than 1.4%. This sample comprised peripheral blood, obtained before pregnancy. These receptors were collected from a female donor with multiple sclerosis, enrolled in a pregnancy study. The CDR3 runs from the conserved cysteine through the conserved F or W. The order of the fields is V gene, clone size, J gene, D gene, CDR3 protein, CDR3 DNA. A D gene is named only where the DNA matches it firmly. Clone size, where shown, is once, few, many, or a class for clones that have expanded.

v_gene: TRBV6-5; abundance: -; j_gene: TRBJ1-2; d_gene: TRBD1; CDR3aa: CASSARQGLGGYTF; CDR3nt: TGTGCCAGCAGTGCTAGACAGGGGTTGGGAGGCTACACCTTC
v_gene: TRBV12-5; abundance: -; j_gene: TRBJ1-5; d_gene: TRBD1; CDR3aa: CASARGRTGDQPQHF; CDR3nt: TGTGCTAGTGCCAGGGGGCGGACAGGGGATCAGCCCCAGCATTTT
v_gene: TRBV5-6; abundance: -; j_gene: TRBJ1-5; d_gene: -; CDR3aa: CASSLRATDNQPQHF; CDR3nt: TGTGCCAGCAGCTTGCGAGCTACTGACAATCAGCCCCAGCATTTT
v_gene: TRBV11-2; abundance: -; j_gene: TRBJ1-1; d_gene: TRBD1; CDR3aa: CASSLGAGGHTEAFF; CDR3nt: TGTGCCAGCAGCTTAGGCGCAGGGGGACACACTGAAGCTTTCTTT
v_gene: TRBV7-9; abundance: -; j_gene: TRBJ2-2; d_gene: -; CDR3aa: CASSPRLRELFF; CDR3nt: TGTGCCAGCAGCCCCCGGTTGAGGGAGCTGTTTTTT
v_gene: TRBV30; abundance: -; j_gene: TRBJ2-1; d_gene: -; CDR3aa: CAWRAYRTYNEQFF; CDR3nt: TGTGCCTGGAGAGCATACAGGACCTACAATGAGCAGTTCTTC
v_gene: TRBV5-1; abundance: -; j_gene: TRBJ2-1; d_gene: TRBD1; CDR3aa: CASSLIGTGYNEQFF; CDR3nt: TGCGCCAGCAGCTTGATAGGGACAGGGTACAATGAGCAGTTCTTC
v_gene: TRBV6-6; abundance: -; j_gene: TRBJ1-1; d_gene: -; CDR3aa: CASLAWETEAFF; CDR3nt: TGTGCCAGCCTGGCGTGGGAGACTGAAGCTTTCTTT
v_gene: TRBV6-5; abundance: -; j_gene: TRBJ1-6; d_gene: -; CDR3aa: CASKVKSGNSPLHF; CDR3nt: TGTGCCAGCAAGGTTAAGTCCGGGAATTCACCCCTCCACTTT
v_gene: TRBV18; abundance: -; j_gene: TRBJ2-7; d_gene: TRBD1; CDR3aa: CASSQGQGANYEQYF; CDR3nt: TGTGCCAGCTCCCAGGGACAGGGGGCGAACTACGAGCAGTACTTC
v_gene: TRBV6-5; abundance: -; j_gene: TRBJ2-2; d_gene: -; CDR3aa: CASSRDTSTGELFF; CDR3nt: TGTGCCAGCAGCCGGGACACTAGCACCGGGGAGCTGTTTTTT
v_gene: TRBV6-1; abundance: -; j_gene: TRBJ1-5; d_gene: TRBD1; CDR3aa: CASSEARGGGLPQHF; CDR3nt: TGTGCCAGCAGTGAAGCTAGAGGGGGCGGTCTCCCCCAGCATTTT
v_gene: TRBV4-1; abundance: -; j_gene: TRBJ1-4; d_gene: -; CDR3aa: CASSRVLNRDGEKLFF; CDR3nt: TGCGCCAGCAGCCGAGTACTGAACAGGGATGGTGAAAAACTGTTTTTT
v_gene: TRBV7-8; abundance: -; j_gene: TRBJ2-1; d_gene: TRBD1; CDR3aa: CASSEPLLGQKKGCVF; CDR3nt: TGTGCCAGCAGCGAACCGTTACTGGGACAGAAAAAGGGGTGTGTCTTC
v_gene: TRBV6-5; abundance: -; j_gene: TRBJ1-2; d_gene: TRBD1; CDR3aa: CASRVTGDPGGYTF; CDR3nt: TGTGCCAGCAGGGTTACAGGGGATCCGGGCGGCTACACCTTC
v_gene: TRBV9; abundance: -; j_gene: TRBJ2-1; d_gene: -; CDR3aa: CASSAGAANNEQFF; CDR3nt: TGTGCCAGCAGCGCCGGTGCTGCAAACAATGAGCAGTTCTTC
v_gene: TRBV9; abundance: -; j_gene: TRBJ1-2; d_gene: -; CDR3aa: CASSPGLVYGYTF; CDR3nt: TGTGCCAGCAGCCCCGGACTCGTTTATGGCTACACCTTC
v_gene: TRBV29-1; abundance: -; j_gene: TRBJ2-5; d_gene: TRBD1; CDR3aa: CSVEQGRGETQYF; CDR3nt: TGCAGCGTTGAACAGGGCAGGGGGGAGACCCAGTACTTC
v_gene: TRBV19; abundance: -; j_gene: TRBJ2-1; d_gene: -; CDR3aa: CASTLGGEQFF; CDR3nt: TGTGCCAGTACCCTGGGGGGTGAGCAGTTCTTC
v_gene: TRBV21-1; abundance: -; j_gene: TRBJ2-7; d_gene: -; CDR3aa: CASLGQKVYEQYF; CDR3nt: TGTGCCAGCCTGGGACAGAAAGTCTACGAGCAGTACTTC
v_gene: TRBV5-4; abundance: -; j_gene: TRBJ2-7; d_gene: -; CDR3aa: CASSLGRQGPYEQYF; CDR3nt: TGTGCCAGCAGCTTGGGCCGGCAGGGCCCCTACGAGCAGTACTTC
v_gene: TRBV7-2; abundance: -; j_gene: TRBJ1-1; d_gene: -; CDR3aa: CASSLVAPQGRNTEAFF; CDR3nt: TGTGCCAGCAGCTTAGTGGCCCCGCAGGGGCGGAACACTGAAGCTTTCTTT
v_gene: TRBV6-1; abundance: -; j_gene: TRBJ1-2; d_gene: TRBD1; CDR3aa: CASRADRGRLYTF; CDR3nt: TGTGCCAGCAGAGCCGACAGGGGCCGCCTCTACACCTTC
v_gene: TRBV7-2; abundance: -; j_gene: TRBJ2-3; d_gene: -; CDR3aa: CASSLGGTPRDTQYF; CDR3nt: TGTGCCAGCAGCTTAGGCGGGACTCCGCGAGATACGCAGTATTTT
v_gene: TRBV10-3; abundance: -; j_gene: TRBJ2-3; d_gene: TRBD2; CDR3aa: CAIKAGLAGEISTDTQYF; CDR3nt: TGTGCCATCAAGGCCGGACTAGCGGGGGAAATTAGCACAGATACGCAGTATTTT
v_gene: TRBV19; abundance: -; j_gene: TRBJ2-7; d_gene: TRBD1; CDR3aa: CASSIEPQGIYEQYF; CDR3nt: TGTGCCAGTAGTATAGAGCCACAGGGGATCTACGAGCAGTACTTC
v_gene: TRBV7-2; abundance: -; j_gene: TRBJ2-1; d_gene: TRBD1; CDR3aa: CASSFTGESYNEQFF; CDR3nt: TGTGCCAGCAGCTTCACAGGGGAGTCGTACAATGAGCAGTTCTTC
v_gene: TRBV10-3; abundance: -; j_gene: TRBJ2-1; d_gene: TRBD2; CDR3aa: CAIRETSGGTNNEQFF; CDR3nt: TGTGCCATCAGGGAGACTAGCGGGGGGACTAACAATGAGCAGTTCTTC
v_gene: TRBV2; abundance: -; j_gene: TRBJ2-5; d_gene: TRBD1; CDR3aa: CASRTGGWETQYF; CDR3nt: TGTGCCAGCAGAACAGGGGGCTGGGAGACCCAGTACTTC
v_gene: TRBV4-1; abundance: -; j_gene: TRBJ1-1; d_gene: -; CDR3aa: CASSQGGGKITEAFF; CDR3nt: TGCGCCAGCAGCCAAGGCGGAGGGAAAATCACTGAAGCTTTCTTT
v_gene: TRBV4-2; abundance: -; j_gene: TRBJ1-2; d_gene: -; CDR3aa: CASSQDPGDGYTF; CDR3nt: TGTGCCAGCAGCCAAGATCCGGGGGACGGCTACACCTTC
v_gene: TRBV2; abundance: -; j_gene: TRBJ1-5; d_gene: TRBD1; CDR3aa: CASRAGTGNNQPQHF; CDR3nt: TGTGCCAGCAGAGCCGGGACAGGGAATAATCAGCCCCAGCATTTT
v_gene: TRBV29-1; abundance: -; j_gene: TRBJ1-2; d_gene: -; CDR3aa: CSVDLETEPNYGYTF; CDR3nt: TGCAGCGTTGATTTAGAGACAGAACCAAACTATGGCTACACCTTC
v_gene: TRBV12-5; abundance: -; j_gene: TRBJ2-2; d_gene: -; CDR3aa: CASGLVQGATGELFF; CDR3nt: TGTGCTAGTGGTTTGGTACAGGGAGCCACCGGGGAGCTGTTTTTT
v_gene: TRBV7-8; abundance: once; j_gene: TRBJ2-1; d_gene: -; CDR3aa: CASKAGGYNEQFF; CDR3nt: TGTGCCAGCAAAGCGGGCGGGTACAATGAGCAGTTCTTC
v_gene: TRBV2; abundance: -; j_gene: TRBJ1-5; d_gene: TRBD1; CDR3aa: CASGTGGRQPQHF; CDR3nt: TGTGCCAGCGGAACAGGGGGCCGGCAGCCCCAGCATTTT
v_gene: TRBV6-1; abundance: once; j_gene: TRBJ2-7; d_gene: -; CDR3aa: CASSDSGSYEQYF; CDR3nt: TGTGCCAGCTCTGATTCAGGGTCCTACGAGCAGTACTTC
v_gene: TRBV27; abundance: -; j_gene: TRBJ1-3; d_gene: -; CDR3aa: CASSLSKGGADGNTIYF; CDR3nt: TGTGCCAGCAGTTTATCGAAAGGAGGGGCGGACGGAAACACCATATATTTT
v_gene: TRBV10-3; abundance: -; j_gene: TRBJ1-1; d_gene: TRBD1; CDR3aa: CAISESKGQVGRWVAFF; CDR3nt: TGTGCCATCAGTGAGTCGAAGGGACAGGTGGGGCGGTGGGTCGCTTTCTTT
v_gene: TRBV5-1; abundance: -; j_gene: TRBJ2-7; d_gene: -; CDR3aa: CASSKLNAGTITYEQYF; CDR3nt: TGCGCCAGCAGCAAGCTGAACGCCGGGACAATTACCTACGAGCAGTACTTC
v_gene: TRBV7-9; abundance: -; j_gene: TRBJ2-2; d_gene: TRBD2; CDR3aa: CASSLGLAVTGELFF; CDR3nt: TGTGCCAGCAGCTTAGGCCTAGCGGTTACCGGGGAGCTGTTTTTT
v_gene: TRBV7-2; abundance: -; j_gene: TRBJ1-6; d_gene: -; CDR3aa: CASSLGAITSSYNSPLHF; CDR3nt: TGTGCCAGCAGCTTAGGGGCCATCACGAGCTCCTATAATTCACCCCTCCACTTT
v_gene: TRBV27; abundance: -; j_gene: TRBJ2-6; d_gene: -; CDR3aa: CASSKTRGSVSGANVLTF; CDR3nt: TGTGCCAGCAGCAAAACCCGGGGGTCCGTCTCTGGGGCCAACGTCCTGACTTTC
v_gene: TRBV2; abundance: -; j_gene: TRBJ1-5; d_gene: -; CDR3aa: CASTEGSSNQPQHF; CDR3nt: TGTGCCAGCACCGAGGGTAGCTCTAATCAGCCCCAGCATTTT
v_gene: TRBV30; abundance: once; j_gene: TRBJ1-2; d_gene: -; CDR3aa: CASEGFNYGYTF; CDR3nt: TGTGCCTCGGAGGGATTTAACTATGGCTACACCTTC
v_gene: TRBV9; abundance: -; j_gene: TRBJ1-4; d_gene: TRBD1; CDR3aa: CASSVEGAGEKLFF; CDR3nt: TGTGCCAGCAGCGTAGAGGGGGCTGGTGAAAAACTGTTTTTT
v_gene: TRBV5-4; abundance: -; j_gene: TRBJ1-4; d_gene: -; CDR3aa: CASSLGVSGEKLFF; CDR3nt: TGTGCCAGCAGCTTGGGCGTGTCAGGTGAAAAACTGTTTTTT
v_gene: TRBV19; abundance: few; j_gene: TRBJ1-5; d_gene: TRBD1; CDR3aa: CASSIGQGDNQPQHF; CDR3nt: TGTGCCAGTAGTATCGGACAGGGGGATAATCAGCCCCAGCATTTT
v_gene: TRBV4-1; abundance: once; j_gene: TRBJ1-4; d_gene: -; CDR3aa: CASSKANSFNEKLFF; CDR3nt: TGCGCCAGCAGTAAAGCTAACAGCTTTAATGAAAAACTGTTTTTT
v_gene: TRBV30; abundance: -; j_gene: TRBJ1-5; d_gene: -; CDR3aa: CAWSEGAGNQPQHF; CDR3nt: TGTGCCTGGAGCGAAGGGGCTGGTAATCAGCCCCAGCATTTT
v_gene: TRBV2; abundance: -; j_gene: TRBJ1-1; d_gene: TRBD1; CDR3aa: CASSSPPGQGAGTEAFF; CDR3nt: TGTGCCAGCAGCTCCCCTCCGGGACAGGGGGCAGGGACTGAAGCTTTCTTT
v_gene: TRBV6-6; abundance: -; j_gene: TRBJ1-3; d_gene: TRBD1; CDR3aa: CASSITGGFGNTIYF; CDR3nt: TGTGCCAGCAGTATAACAGGGGGCTTTGGAAACACCATATATTTT
v_gene: TRBV19; abundance: -; j_gene: TRBJ2-7; d_gene: TRBD2; CDR3aa: CASSFGLAGGYEQYF; CDR3nt: TGTGCCAGTAGTTTTGGACTAGCGGGGGGCTACGAGCAGTACTTC